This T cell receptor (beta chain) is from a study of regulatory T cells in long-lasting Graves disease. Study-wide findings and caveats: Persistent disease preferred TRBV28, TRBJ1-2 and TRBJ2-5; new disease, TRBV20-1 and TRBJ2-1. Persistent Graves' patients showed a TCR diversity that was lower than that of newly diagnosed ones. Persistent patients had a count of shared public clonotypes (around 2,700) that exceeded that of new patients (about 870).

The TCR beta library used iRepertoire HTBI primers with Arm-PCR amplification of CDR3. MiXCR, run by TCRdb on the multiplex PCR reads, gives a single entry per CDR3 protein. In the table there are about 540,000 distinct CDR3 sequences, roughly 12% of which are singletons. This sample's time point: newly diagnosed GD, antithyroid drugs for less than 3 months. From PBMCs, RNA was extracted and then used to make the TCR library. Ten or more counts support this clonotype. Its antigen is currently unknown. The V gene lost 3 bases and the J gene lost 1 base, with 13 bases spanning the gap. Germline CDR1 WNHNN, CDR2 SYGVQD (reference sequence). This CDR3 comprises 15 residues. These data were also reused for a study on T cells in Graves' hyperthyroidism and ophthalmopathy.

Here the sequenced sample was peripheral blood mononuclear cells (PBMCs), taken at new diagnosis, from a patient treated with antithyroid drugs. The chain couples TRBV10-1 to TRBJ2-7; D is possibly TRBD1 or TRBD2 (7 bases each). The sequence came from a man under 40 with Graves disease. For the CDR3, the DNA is TGCGCCAGCAGTGACCCCAGGGGGGGATCCTACGAGCAGTACTTC. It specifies CASSDPRGGSYEQYF.